What follows are 14 T cell receptor beta chains derived from one specimen sequenced in a study of T cell responses to AZD1222 COVID-19 vaccine (dated by TCRdb to the early 2020s). The sample's time point, from its label and the paper: about 28 days (+/-7) after the second vaccine dose. Receptor amplification or capture employed the immunoSEQ multiplex PCR assay. TCRdb obtained this table from immuneACCESS and retained in-frame rearrangements with V and J assigned. These tables miss some clones; where compared with another copy, unresolved V genes account for less than half of the shortfall, and the remainder is unexplained. This sample has fewer than 150,000 clones in its table, and roughly 90% of those were observed once. The ten largest clonotypes hold 1.5% to 2% of the sample. Sample: peripheral blood, taken 28 days after the second AZD1222 dose. The receptors derive from an adult who received the AZD1222 COVID-19 vaccine.

The chain carries TRBV3-1 (or the pseudogene TRBV3-2) and TRBJ2-1, with TRBD2 as a possible D gene (5 bases). Deletions cut 1 base from V and 9 bases from J, with 10 bases between. There are 13 residues in the CDR3. Germline-derived CDR1 and CDR2 are LGHDT and YNNKEL (reference sequence). CDR3 nucleotides: TGTGCCAGCAGCCAAGGTTACAGCGGTGAGCAGTTCTTC. Amino acids: CASSQGYSGEQFF.

This chain uses TRBV15 with TRBJ1-3; D is uncertain. This CDR3 contains 14 residues. V gave up 5 bases and J gave up 2 bases, with 10 bases separating them. CDR1 LNHNV and CDR2 YYDKDF come from the germline V gene (reference sequence). For the CDR3, the DNA is TGTGCCACCAGCCGGGAGAACGCTGGAAACACCATATATTTT. Its protein is CATSRENAGNTIYF.

The chain couples TRBV18 to TRBJ2-1; 7 bases map to TRBD2. V lost 1 base to trimming and J lost 9 bases; unmatched junction nucleotides: 12. CDR1 and CDR2 from the germline V gene are KGHSH and LQKENI. This CDR3 spans 16 amino acids. The CDR3 protein is CASSPRTSSGRGEQFF. CDR3 coding DNA: TGTGCCAGCTCACCACGGACTAGTAGTGGCCGGGGTGAGCAGTTCTTC.

This sequence joins TRBV5-6 and TRBJ2-7, with a possible D match to TRBD1 (6 bases). CDR1 and CDR2 (germline): SGHDT, YYEEEE. The germline V and J ends were trimmed by 3 bases and 4 bases, with 23 bases remaining between them. The CDR3 covers 17 residues. The CDR3 loop reads CASSSAKTGFQPYEQYV. CDR3 nucleotide sequence: TGTGCCAGCAGCTCCGCGAAGACAGGTTTCCAGCCTTACGAGCAGTACGTC.

This clone has just a few counts. V is TRBV28 and J is TRBJ1-1, with D unresolved. The CDR3 spans 14 residues. The germline gives CDR1 MDHEN, CDR2 SYDVKM. Trimming pared 2 bases from V and 6 bases from J, leaving 13 bases between. Here the CDR3 reads CASSLMQVGSEAFF. CDR3 DNA: TGTGCCAGCAGTTTAATGCAGGTCGGGTCTGAAGCTTTCTTT.

The V gene is TRBV2, the J gene TRBJ1-6; D unclear. Trimming took off 4 bases at V and 0 bases at J, with 13 bases between the two ends. The CDR3 contains 17 residues. Per germline, CDR1 SNHLY and CDR2 FYNNEI. The chain's CDR3 is CASSAGRPSSYNSPLHF. CDR3 bases: TGTGCCAGCAGTGCGGGCAGGCCCAGCTCCTATAATTCACCCCTCCACTTT.

The J gene is TRBJ2-5, the V gene TRBV14; TRBD2 agrees at 9 bases. The CDR3 contains 15 residues. Germline CDR1 SGHDN, CDR2 FVKESK. Trimming at V came to 1 base and at J to 4 bases, leaving 4 bases not matched to a gene. For the CDR3, the DNA is TGTGCCAGCAGCCAAGGTCTAGCGGGAACAGAGACCCAGTACTTC. Amino acid sequence: CASSQGLAGTETQYF.

The rearrangement uses TRBV7-2 and TRBJ2-1; no reliable D call. CDR1 and CDR2 (germline): SGHTA, FQGNSA. This CDR3 comprises 13 residues. Between the trimmed V and J ends, which lost 4 bases and 7 bases, there was a span of 11 bases. The CDR3 coding sequence is TGTGCCAGCAGCTCCGGTCCAGGAAATGAGCAGTTCTTC. It encodes CASSSGPGNEQFF.

The genes are TRBV6-5 and TRBJ1-1; no clear D gene. The CDR3 covers 14 residues. Germline-derived CDR1 and CDR2 are MNHEY and SVGAGI. Trimming took 6 bases from V and 4 from J, leaving 15 bases between them. This chain's CDR3 is CASRRRAGGTEAFF. The DNA of the CDR3 is TGTGCCAGCAGGCGCCGGGCCGGAGGCACTGAAGCTTTCTTT.

This clone was recorded a few times. The genes are TRBV27 and TRBJ1-1; no firm D call. This CDR3 spans 15 amino acids. Germline assignment: CDR1 MNHEY and CDR2 SMNVEV (reference sequence). V lost 3 bases and J lost 0, with 11 bases in between. This CDR3 reads CASSFGRQMNTEAFF. DNA of the CDR3: TGTGCCAGCAGTTTCGGGCGCCAAATGAACACTGAAGCTTTCTTT.

The chain links TRBV28 to TRBJ1-1; no definite D call. Germline-derived CDR1 and CDR2 are MDHEN and SYDVKM. Trimming removed 3 bases at V and 1 base at J, with 6 bases between. CDR3 size: 13 residues. CDR3 residues: CASSFAGNTEAFF. Here the CDR3 DNA reads TGTGCCAGCAGTTTCGCGGGGAACACTGAAGCTTTCTTT.

The chain employs TRBV5-1 and TRBJ2-1; TRBD1 matches at 8 bases. The length of the CDR3 is 13 residues. The V and J ends lost 7 bases and 12 bases, in that order; junction bases with no gene match: 12. Germline assignment: CDR1 SGHRS and CDR2 YFSETQ. The DNA for the CDR3 is TGCGCCAGCGGTAGGGACAGGTCCGAGGCGCAGTTCTTC. This gives the protein CASGRDRSEAQFF.

J is TRBJ1-3 and V is TRBV19; D is ambiguous. V lost 5 bases and J 4 bases, leaving 27 bases between the germline ends. Germline loops: CDR1 LNHDA, CDR2 SQIVND (reference sequence). This CDR3 region has 19 residues. This CDR3 reads CASSPPPTQADLTGNTIYF. CDR3 bases: TGTGCCAGTAGTCCCCCTCCGACCCAGGCCGACTTGACGGGAAACACCATATATTTT.

The rearrangement joins TRBV5-4 to TRBJ1-2, with a weak D call TRBD1 (6 bases). The CDR3 runs 15 residues. Per germline, CDR1 SGHNT and CDR2 YYREEE (reference sequence). Trimming shortened V by 0 bases and J by 5 bases, and 14 bases separated the two germline ends. This CDR3 reads CASSLARGTVYGYTF. CDR3 nucleotides: TGTGCCAGCAGCTTGGCCAGGGGCACGGTTTATGGCTACACCTTC. Full variable domain (missing parts from reference TRBV5-4 and TRBJ1-2): ETGVTQSPTHLIKTRGQQVTLRCSSQSGHNTVSWYQQALGQGPQFIFQYYREEENGRGNFPPRFSGLQFPNYSSELNVNALELDDSALYLCASSLARGTVYGYTFGSGTRLTVV.